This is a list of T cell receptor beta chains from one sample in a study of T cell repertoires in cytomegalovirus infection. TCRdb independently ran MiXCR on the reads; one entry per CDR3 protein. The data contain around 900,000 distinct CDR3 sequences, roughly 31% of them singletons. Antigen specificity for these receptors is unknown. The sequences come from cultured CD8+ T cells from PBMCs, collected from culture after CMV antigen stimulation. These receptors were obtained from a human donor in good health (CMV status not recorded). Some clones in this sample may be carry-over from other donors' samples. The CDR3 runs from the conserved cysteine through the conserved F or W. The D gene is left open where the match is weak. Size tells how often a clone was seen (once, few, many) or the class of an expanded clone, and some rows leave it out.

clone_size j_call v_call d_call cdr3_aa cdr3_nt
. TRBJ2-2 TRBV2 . CASRAPGVDTGELFF TGTGCCAGCAGGGCCCCGGGGGTCGACACCGGGGAGCTGTTTTTT
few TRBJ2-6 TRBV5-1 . CASSSAGPRGSGANVLTF TGCGCCAGCAGCTCGGCGGGGCCCCGGGGCTCTGGGGCCAACGTCCTGACTTTC
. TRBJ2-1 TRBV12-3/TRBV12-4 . CASSYPPLSSYNEQFF TGTGCCAGCAGCTACCCGCCATTAAGCTCCTACAATGAGCAGTTCTTC
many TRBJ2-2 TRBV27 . CASSLTNTGELFF TGTGCCAGCAGCTTAACGAACACCGGGGAGCTGTTTTTT
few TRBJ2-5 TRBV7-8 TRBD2 CASSGDLAVEWGKTQYF TGTGCCAGCAGCGGGGACCTAGCGGTGGAATGGGGGAAGACCCAGTACTTC
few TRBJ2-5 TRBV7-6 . CASSLIWDPSGERTQYF TGTGCCAGCAGCTTAATCTGGGACCCTAGTGGGGAACGGACCCAGTACTTC
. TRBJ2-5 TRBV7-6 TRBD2 CASSFVAGGKVQETQYF TGTGCCAGCAGCTTCGTAGCGGGGGGTAAAGTTCAAGAGACCCAGTACTTC
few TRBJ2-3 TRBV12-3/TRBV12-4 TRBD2 CASSFPRASGGSHGTDTQYF TGTGCCAGCAGTTTCCCCCGGGCTAGCGGGGGGTCACACGGCACAGATACGCAGTATTTT
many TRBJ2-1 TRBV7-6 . CASSLAWRGHYNEQFF TGTGCCAGCAGCTTAGCTTGGCGGGGGCACTACAATGAGCAGTTCTTC
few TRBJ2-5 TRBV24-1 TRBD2 CATSDPTSGVQETQYF TGTGCCACCAGTGACCCGACTAGCGGGGTCCAAGAGACCCAGTACTTC
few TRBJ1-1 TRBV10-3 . CAISERGQMNTEAFF TGTGCCATCAGTGAGAGGGGCCAAATGAACACTGAAGCTTTCTTT
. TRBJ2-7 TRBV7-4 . CASSLDDLSYEQYF TGTGCCAGCAGCTTAGACGACTTATCCTACGAGCAGTACTTC
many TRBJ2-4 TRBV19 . CASTVGWGAAKNIQYF TGTGCCAGTACCGTTGGTTGGGGCGCTGCCAAAAACATTCAGTACTTC
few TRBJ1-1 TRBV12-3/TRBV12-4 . CASTLARVTTEAFF TGTGCCAGCACCCTAGCAAGGGTTACGACTGAAGCTTTCTTT
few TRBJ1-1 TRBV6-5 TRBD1 CASSYTTGGRTEAFF TGTGCCAGCAGTTACACTACAGGGGGCCGGACTGAAGCTTTCTTT
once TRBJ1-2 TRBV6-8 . CASGTRASGDYRGYTF TGTGCCAGCGGGACCAGGGCGAGCGGGGACTATCGGGGCTACACCTTC
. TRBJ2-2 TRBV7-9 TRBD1 CANEIQGTGGTGELFF TGTGCCAACGAGATTCAGGGGACAGGGGGCACCGGGGAGCTGTTTTTT
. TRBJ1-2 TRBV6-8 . CASSQGSYTF TGTGCCAGCAGCCAGGGTAGCTACACCTTC
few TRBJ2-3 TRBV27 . CASSFQTATDTQYF TGTGCCAGCAGTTTCCAGACAGCCACAGATACGCAGTATTTT
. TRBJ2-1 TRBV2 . CAPFRGTYNEQFF TGTGCCCCGTTCAGGGGTACCTACAATGAGCAGTTCTTC
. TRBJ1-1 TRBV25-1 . CASSDRGTFHTEAFF TGTGCCAGCAGTGACCGCGGGACTTTCCACACTGAAGCTTTCTTT
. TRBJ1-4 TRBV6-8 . CASSTRGIGEKLFF TGTGCCAGCAGCACTAGGGGGATCGGTGAAAAACTGTTTTTT